These T cell receptor beta chains were read from a single sample in a study of early T cells in non-severe SARS-CoV-2 infection. Using its own MiXCR run on the 5' RACE reads, TCRdb lists one record per CDR3 protein. The table records some 80,000 distinct CDR3 sequences, 9% to 15% of them present only once. Sequenced: whole blood. These receptors all stem from an adult who was a healthcare worker with PCR-confirmed SARS-CoV-2 infection or an uninfected control (not recorded which). Both conserved end residues are part of each CDR3. D genes are given only for firm matches. Rows give clone size only sometimes, using once, few, many, or a class for an expanded clone.

TRBV29-1	many	-	TRBJ1-1	TGCAGCGTTGAAGGCAGGGAAGGCGCTGAAGCTTTCTTT	CSVEGREGAEAFF
TRBV20-1	few	-	TRBJ1-2	TGCAGTGCTAGTCAGGGAATAGGCTACACCTTC	CSASQGIGYTF
TRBV27	few	TRBD1	TRBJ1-1	TGTGCCAGCAGTTTCGCAGGGGGCATGGGTTGGACTGAAGCTTTCTTT	CASSFAGGMGWTEAFF
TRBV19	few	TRBD2	TRBJ2-1	TGTGCCAGTAGTGCCCGGACTAGCGGAGGGATTTACAATGAGCAGTTCTTC	CASSARTSGGIYNEQFF
TRBV19	-	-	TRBJ2-1	TGTGCCAGTAGTAGTCAGGGCAAATCCTACAATGAGCAGTTCTTC	CASSSQGKSYNEQFF
TRBV20-1	-	TRBD2	TRBJ2-1	TGCAGTGCTAGAAAATTTGCTAGCGGCAATGAGCAGTTCTTC	CSARKFASGNEQFF
TRBV6-2/TRBV6-3	-	-	TRBJ2-1	TGTGCCAGCAGTTACTCGAATGAGCAGTTCTTC	CASSYSNEQFF
TRBV11-1	-	-	TRBJ2-5	TGTGCCAGCAGCGAGGATCAGACCCAGTACTTC	CASSEDQTQYF
TRBV29-1	few	TRBD1	TRBJ2-5	TGCAGCGCATTGGGGACAGGGCTGGAGACCCAGTACTTC	CSALGTGLETQYF
TRBV7-2	many	-	TRBJ2-5	TGTGCCAGCAGCTCCTCCCAGTCCGGGACCCAGTACTTC	CASSSSQSGTQYF
TRBV9	-	-	TRBJ2-3	TGTGCCAGCAGCGTAGCTACTGGGGATACGCAGTATTTT	CASSVATGDTQYF
TRBV29-1	few	-	TRBJ1-1	TGCAGCGCCCGGGACGGGACAAGTGGCGCTGAAGCTTTCTTT	CSARDGTSGAEAFF
TRBV28	-	TRBD1	TRBJ1-5	TGTGCCAGCGGTTTGGCCTATACAGGGGAAAATCAGCCCCAGCATTTT	CASGLAYTGENQPQHF
TRBV4-2	-	TRBD2	TRBJ2-7	TGTGCCAGCCCTCTTAGCGGGACTAGCTCCTACGAGCAGTACTTC	CASPLSGTSSYEQYF
TRBV12-3/TRBV12-4	many	TRBD2	TRBJ2-7	TGTGCCAGCAGTAAAAAGCGGGAGGTCGGGTACGAGCAGTACTTC	CASSKKREVGYEQYF
TRBV24-1	-	TRBD1	TRBJ2-5	TGTGCCACCAGTGATTTAAACAGGGGGTTGCGCCAAGAGACCCAGTACTTC	CATSDLNRGLRQETQYF
TRBV12-3/TRBV12-4	few	-	TRBJ2-7	TGTGCCAGCAGTCAAAACTCAGGGATCGAGCAGTACTTC	CASSQNSGIEQYF
TRBV11-3	many	TRBD2	TRBJ2-1	TGTGCCAGCAGCCGGGGACTAGCAGATAACAATGAGCAGTTCTTC	CASSRGLADNNEQFF
TRBV7-2	few	-	TRBJ2-7	TGTGCCAGCAGCGCCCGGGTAGCGGCTGCCTACGAGCAGTACTTC	CASSARVAAAYEQYF
TRBV5-1	many	-	TRBJ2-7	TGCGCCAGCAGCTTGGGTCTAGCGACAATGTACGAGCAGTACTTC	CASSLGLATMYEQYF
TRBV11-2	few	-	TRBJ2-7	TGTGCCAGCAGCCCCCCGGGGACACACTACGAGCAGTACTTC	CASSPPGTHYEQYF
TRBV12-3/TRBV12-4	-	TRBD2	TRBJ2-2	TGTGCCAGCAGTTCGAGACTAGCGGGAGGGGCTAACACCGGGGAGCTGTTTTTT	CASSSRLAGGANTGELFF